Presented here are 12 T cell receptor beta chains from one specimen sequenced in a study of T-cell reconstitution after alpha-beta-depleted transplantation in children. Library preparation (for TCRbeta) was performed with unique molecular identifiers. In TCRdb, the PCR reads were re-called with MiXCR into one record per CDR3 protein. The sample lists 200,000 to 250,000 distinct CDR3 sequences, 8% to 10% seen once, with 6.2% in the top ten. This material consisted of PBMCs from the stem cell graft donor, taken from the stem cell graft. The receptors were gathered from a human donor who donated a stem cell graft to a child with acute lymphoblastic leukemia.

This clonotype was detected many times. The chain couples TRBV7-7 to TRBJ2-2; D is perhaps TRBD1 (5 bases). The V and J ends lost 2 bases and 1 base respectively, with 8 bases between them. From germline, CDR1 is SSHAT and CDR2 FNYEAQ (reference sequence). The CDR3 contains 15 residues. The CDR3 here is CASSLTDKNTGELFF. CDR3 nucleotides: TGTGCCAGCAGCTTAACGGACAAGAACACCGGGGAGCTGTTTTTT.

This clonotype has more than one count but fewer than ten. The rearrangement joins TRBV7-2 to TRBJ2-2; possible D gene TRBD2, 6 bases. V lost 5 bases, J lost 7 bases, and 23 bases lay in between. The CDR3 is 17 amino acids. Germline CDR1 is SGHTA and CDR2 is FQGNSA. DNA of the CDR3: TGTGCCAGCAGCCCAGGGAGGATACCGGAACAAGGCGGGGAGCTGTTTTTT. Its protein product is CASSPGRIPEQGGELFF.

At least ten counts were recorded for this clonotype. J is TRBJ1-4 and V is TRBV4-2, with D perhaps TRBD1 (5 bases). The CDR3 length is 15 residues. V lost 1 base and J lost 7, with 13 bases in between. The germline V gene has CDR1 LGHNA and CDR2 YNFKEQ. CDR3 sequence reads: CASSQVGGVSEKLFF. The CDR3 nucleotides read TGTGCCAGCAGCCAAGTCGGGGGAGTGAGTGAAAAACTGTTTTTT.

This clonotype was seen a handful of times. This rearrangement joins TRBV6-5 to TRBJ1-4; D not resolved. V was cut by 0 bases and J by 8 bases, with 13 bases left in between. Germline loops: CDR1 MNHEY, CDR2 SVGAGI. The CDR3 consists of 15 residues. CDR3 amino acids: CASSYSTGAGEKLFF. The CDR3 bases are TGTGCCAGCAGTTACTCGACGGGCGCGGGCGAAAAACTGTTTTTT.

By proportion, this clonotype is medium-sized (0.01 to 0.1%). This rearrangement joins TRBV5-1 to TRBJ2-1, with D possibly TRBD2 on 5 matching bases. V lost 7 bases to trimming and J lost 5 bases, with 16 bases between them. The V gene's germline CDR1 is SGHRS and CDR2 YFSETQ. This CDR3 has 14 residues. CDR3 nucleotides: TGCGCCAGCTACGGCACCGGAGGCCACAATGAGCAGTTCTTC. This gives the protein CASYGTGGHNEQFF.

This clonotype showed up many times. This chain uses TRBV27 with TRBJ2-1; D is perhaps TRBD1 (6 bases). This CDR3 region has 14 residues. Trimming took off 4 bases at V and 4 bases at J, with 11 bases between the two ends. Per the germline V gene, CDR1 is MNHEY and CDR2 is SMNVEV (reference sequence). Here the CDR3 DNA reads TGTGCCAGCAGTTACAGGGAAGGGTACAATGAGCAGTTCTTC. Its translation: CASSYREGYNEQFF.

V and J are TRBV10-3 and TRBJ1-1; D is undetermined. The CDR3 is 14 residues long. With 5 bases removed from V and 1 base from J, the gap between germline ends came to 11 bases. The V gene's germline CDR1 is ENHRY and CDR2 SYGVKD. This CDR3 reads CAISRGDRNTEAFF. As DNA, the CDR3 is TGTGCCATCAGTCGGGGTGATCGGAACACTGAAGCTTTCTTT.

This clonotype was recorded at least ten times. The gene calls are TRBV11-2 and TRBJ1-2; 7 positions agree with TRBD1. The CDR3 extends over 12 amino acids. V was pared by 5 bases and J by 6 bases, with 3 bases of the junction left unmatched. Germline V gene sequence: CDR1 SGHAT, CDR2 FQNNGV. Here the CDR3 DNA reads TGTGCCAGCAGCGAGGGACAGCATGGCTACACCTTC. Translating gives CASSEGQHGYTF.

In its sample, this clonotype was seen many times. The rearrangement uses TRBV29-1 and TRBJ2-1; 7 bases agree with TRBD2. CDR3 length: 13 residues. Per germline, CDR1 SQVTM and CDR2 ANQGSEA. The V and J ends lost 5 bases and 8 bases, in that order; junction bases with no gene match: 9. The CDR3 region is CSVRGVEWDEQFF. The CDR3 coding sequence is TGCAGCGTTCGGGGGGTTGAGTGGGATGAGCAGTTCTTC.

This clonotype turned up a few times. This chain connects TRBV27 to TRBJ1-2; the D gene is possibly TRBD1 (5 bases). V was clipped by 6 bases and J by 5 bases, with 13 bases between them. The CDR3 contains 13 residues. Germline V gives CDR1 MNHEY, CDR2 SMNVEV (reference sequence). The CDR3 region is CASSTDRLYGYTF. CDR3 nucleotide sequence: TGTGCCAGCAGCACCGACAGATTATATGGCTACACCTTC.

This clonotype showed up just a few times. V and J are TRBV10-2 and TRBJ2-1; D not certain. CDR3 size: 11 residues. Germline CDR1 WSHSY, CDR2 SAAADI. Trimming pared 4 bases from V and 9 bases from J, leaving 7 bases between. Here the CDR3 reads CASSGPAEQFF. The CDR3 DNA reads TGCGCCAGCAGTGGGCCCGCTGAGCAGTTCTTC.

This clonotype was recorded many times. The chain is built from TRBV4-1 and TRBJ1-4, with TRBD1 matching 7 bases. The CDR3 totals 18 residues. The V segment lost 0 bases and the J segment 0 bases; nucleotides outside the gene matches: 7. Germline CDR1 reads MGHRA; CDR2 reads YSYEKL. CDR3 amino acids: CASSQDSRTGATNEKLFF. The DNA for the CDR3 is TGCGCCAGCAGCCAAGATTCCCGAACAGGGGCAACTAATGAAAAACTGTTTTTT.